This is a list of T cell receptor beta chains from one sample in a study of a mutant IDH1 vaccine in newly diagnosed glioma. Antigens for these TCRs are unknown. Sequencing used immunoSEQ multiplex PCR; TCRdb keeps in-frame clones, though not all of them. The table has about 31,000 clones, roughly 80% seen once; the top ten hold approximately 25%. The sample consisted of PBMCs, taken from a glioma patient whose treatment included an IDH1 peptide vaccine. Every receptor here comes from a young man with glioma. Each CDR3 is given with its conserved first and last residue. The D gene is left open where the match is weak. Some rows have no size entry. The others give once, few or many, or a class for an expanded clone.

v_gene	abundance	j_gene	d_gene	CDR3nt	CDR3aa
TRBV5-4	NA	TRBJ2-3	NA	TGTGCCAGCAGCCCTAGGGGGGGCGCATCCGCAGATACGCAGTATTTT	CASSPRGGASADTQYF
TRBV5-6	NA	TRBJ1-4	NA	TGTGCCAGCAGCTGGGGACGGGACGAGAATGAAAAACTGTTTTTT	CASSWGRDENEKLFF
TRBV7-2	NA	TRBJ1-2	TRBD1	TGTGCCAGCAGTTACAGGGGGAACTATGGCTACACCTTC	CASSYRGNYGYTF
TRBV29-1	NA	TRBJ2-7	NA	TGCAGCGTTGATGAGTCCTACGAGCAGTACTTC	CSVDESYEQYF
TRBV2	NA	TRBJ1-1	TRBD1	TGTGCCAGCAGTGACGGGGACAGGGGTGAAGCTTTCTTT	CASSDGDRGEAFF
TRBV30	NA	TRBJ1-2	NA	TGTGCCGGGGGTCAGGGTGGCTACACCTTC	CAGGQGGYTF
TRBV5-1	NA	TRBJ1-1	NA	TGCGCCAGCAGCTACCCGGGGACCACTGAAGCTTTCTTT	CASSYPGTTEAFF
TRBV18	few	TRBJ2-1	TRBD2	TGTGCCAGCTCACCCGGGACTAGCGGGAAAAATGAGCAGTTCTTC	CASSPGTSGKNEQFF
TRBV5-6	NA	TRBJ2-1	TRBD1	TGTGCCAGCAGCCCTGGGACAGGGAGGAGCGGTGAGCAGTTCTTC	CASSPGTGRSGEQFF
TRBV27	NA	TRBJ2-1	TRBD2	TGTGCCAGCAGTTCAACATCCGGGACTACGAGGAGCTCCTACAATGAGCAGTTCTTC	CASSSTSGTTRSSYNEQFF
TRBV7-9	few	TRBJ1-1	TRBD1	TGTGCCAGCAGACTCGACGCCGGGACAGCGAACACTGAAGCTTTCTTT	CASRLDAGTANTEAFF
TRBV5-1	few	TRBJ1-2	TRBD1	TGCGCCAGCAGCTTTTATCCGAGACAGGGAAACTATGGCTACACCTTC	CASSFYPRQGNYGYTF
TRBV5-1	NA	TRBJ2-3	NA	TGCGCCAGCAGCTTGGCCGGGATGGGGAGAGGTACGCAGTATTTT	CASSLAGMGRGTQYF
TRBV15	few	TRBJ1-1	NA	TGTGCCGCACGACAGGAGATGAACACTGAAGCTTTCTTT	CAARQEMNTEAFF
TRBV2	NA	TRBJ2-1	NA	TGTGCCAGCAGTTTGATGAGAGGGGATGAGCAGTTCTTC	CASSLMRGDEQFF
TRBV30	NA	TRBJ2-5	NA	TGTGCCTCGGTTCCGGGACCCTTGTACCAAGAGACCCAGTACTTC	CASVPGPLYQETQYF
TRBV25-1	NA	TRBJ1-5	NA	TGTGCCAGCAGCCAAGGGGGAGGTGGCAATCAGCCCCAGCATTTT	CASSQGGGGNQPQHF
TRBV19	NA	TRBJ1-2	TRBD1	TGTGCCAGTACTACTGCGGGACAGCAACATGGCTACACCTTC	CASTTAGQQHGYTF
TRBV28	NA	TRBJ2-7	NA	TGTGCCAGCAGTTTAGCAGGAGGCAGTTACGAGCAGTACTTC	CASSLAGGSYEQYF
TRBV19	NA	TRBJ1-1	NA	TGTGCCAGTAGGTTAGGACAGCAGAACACTGAAGCTTTCTTT	CASRLGQQNTEAFF
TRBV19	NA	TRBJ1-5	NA	TGTGCCAGTAGTATACAGGCCGGAATCAGCAATCAGCCCCAGCATTTT	CASSIQAGISNQPQHF
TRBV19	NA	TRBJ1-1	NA	TGTGCCAGTAGTATACGACGGGACACTGAAGCTTTCTTT	CASSIRRDTEAFF
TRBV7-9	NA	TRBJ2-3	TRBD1	TGTGCCAGCAGCTGGGACAGGGGTAACACAGATACGCAGTATTTT	CASSWDRGNTDTQYF
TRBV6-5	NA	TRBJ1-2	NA	TGTGCCAGCAGTTACGGCGGCAGGGGTTACGGCTACACCTTC	CASSYGGRGYGYTF
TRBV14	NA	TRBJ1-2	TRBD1	TGTGCCAGCAGCCAGGGCCGGACAGGCCTAAGGGGCTATGGCTACACCTTC	CASSQGRTGLRGYGYTF
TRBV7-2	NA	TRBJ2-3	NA	TGTGCCAGCAGGGGATCTCGGGGGGCTATTGAAGATACGCAGTATTTT	CASRGSRGAIEDTQYF
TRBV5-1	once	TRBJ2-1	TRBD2	TGCGCCAGCAGCTTGGCCGATTGTAGCGGGGAGGACTGTACCTACAATGAGCAGTTCTTC	CASSLADCSGEDCTYNEQFF
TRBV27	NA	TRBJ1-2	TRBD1	TGTGCCAGCAGTTTATTTACAGGGGCCTATGGCTACACCTTC	CASSLFTGAYGYTF
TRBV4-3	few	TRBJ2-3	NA	TGCGCCAGCAGCCAAGATTCAAGCACAGATACGCAGTATTTT	CASSQDSSTDTQYF
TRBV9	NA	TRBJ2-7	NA	TGTGCCAGCAGCGTTCAGGAGGGGCTCGAGCAGTACTTC	CASSVQEGLEQYF
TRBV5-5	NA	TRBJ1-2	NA	TGTGCCAGCAGCCCCACGGACGGCTATGGCTACACCTTC	CASSPTDGYGYTF
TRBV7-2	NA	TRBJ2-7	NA	TGTGCCAGCAGCTTAGAGGCGGGGAGCCTTCGTGAGCAGTACTTC	CASSLEAGSLREQYF
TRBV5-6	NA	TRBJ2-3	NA	TGTGCCAGCAGTTTAATGGCAGGTGGTTGGGATACGCAGTATTTT	CASSLMAGGWDTQYF
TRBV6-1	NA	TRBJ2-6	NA	TGTGCCAGCCTCCACGGTGGGGCCAACGTCCTGACTTTC	CASLHGGANVLTF
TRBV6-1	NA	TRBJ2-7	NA	TGTGCCAGCAGTGAAGGACTAGTCACATCCTACGAGCAGTACTTC	CASSEGLVTSYEQYF
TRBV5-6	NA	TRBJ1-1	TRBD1	TGTGCCAGCAGCACCTTACGGACAGGGGGTAGTGAAGCTTTCTTT	CASSTLRTGGSEAFF
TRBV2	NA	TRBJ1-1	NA	TGTGCCAGCAGTGGGGCGGGAAGGGCGTCTGAGGCTTTCTTT	CASSGAGRASEAFF
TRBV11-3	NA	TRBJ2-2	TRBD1	TGTGCCAGCAGCTCATCAGACAGGGGGCTACACACCGGGGAGCTGTTTTTT	CASSSSDRGLHTGELFF
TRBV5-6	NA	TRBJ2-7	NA	TGTGCCAGCAGCCCCGGCAGATCCTACGAGCAGTACTTC	CASSPGRSYEQYF
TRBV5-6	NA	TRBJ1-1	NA	TGTGCCAGCAGTCAGTCTAACACTGAAGCTTTCTTT	CASSQSNTEAFF
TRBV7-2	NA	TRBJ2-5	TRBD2	TGTGCCAGCAGCTTAGTGGGACTAGCGGCCGACTCCCAGTACTTC	CASSLVGLAADSQYF
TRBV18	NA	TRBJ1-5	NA	TGTGCCAGCTCCCTCGCGGAACAGCCCCAGCATTTT	CASSLAEQPQHF